The source of this T cell receptor beta chain is a study of T cell changes during pregnancy in multiple sclerosis (dated by TCRdb to the late 2010s). With respect to the entire study: The study looked at changes in the T cell repertoire across pregnancy in women with multiple sclerosis.

Library prep was done by the immunoSEQ multiplex PCR assay. Drawn from immuneACCESS, this table holds only the in-frame rearrangements with V and J called that TCRdb kept. Clones are partly lost; checked studies trace under half to an unresolved V gene and leave the rest unexplained. The sample has about 74,000 clones on record, roughly 88% of them singletons. The ten biggest clones cover about 1.5% of the sample. With regard to this clone: Its recognized antigen is unknown. Within one base of it there is no much larger clone, and no base qualities were kept.

The CDR1 and CDR2 encoded by the germline V gene are ENHRY and SYGVKD. Deletion took 0 bases off V and 0 bases off J, with a span of 9 bases between the germline ends. From its cysteine to its phenylalanine, the CDR3 spans 16 amino acids. The read is trimmed to its CDR3 DNA, 48 bases read in frame from base 1. This clonotype was sampled from a female donor with multiple sclerosis, enrolled in a pregnancy study. The starting material was peripheral blood, obtained in the third trimester of pregnancy. The chain is made from TRBV10-3 and TRBJ1-3; 6 matching bases give a weak D call of TRBD1. The CDR3 is CAISESRQASGNTIYF. The nucleotides read TGTGCCATCAGTGAGTCGAGACAGGCCTCTGGAAACACCATATATTTT.